The next 26 T cell receptor beta chains were all read from a single sample in a study of memory CD4+ T cells and cytomegalovirus serostatus. Single viable CD3+CD4+CD8-CD45RO+ cells were sorted as the memory CD4+ T cells. Using immunoSEQ multiplex PCR, the repertoire was profiled, and TCRdb retains in-frame clones only, with some absent. The sample yields roughly 40,000 clones, 75% to 85% seen once. Sequenced: memory CD4+ T cells from blood. Source of these receptors: an adult in good health and CMV-seronegative.

The rearrangement joins TRBV5-1 to TRBJ2-1, with 13 bases that match TRBD2. CDR1 SGHRS and CDR2 YFSETQ come from the germline V gene. With V trimmed by 5 bases and J by 6 bases, 11 bases remained unmatched. The CDR3 extends over 17 amino acids. The CDR3 region is CASSLLAGGTSGNEQFF. The CDR3, as DNA: TGCGCCAGCAGTCTACTAGCGGGAGGGACCTCTGGCAATGAGCAGTTCTTC. The variable domain in full, with the rest retrieved from reference TRBV5-1 and TRBJ2-1, is KAGVTQTPRYLIKTRGQQVTLSCSPISGHRSVSWYQQTPGQGLQFLFEYFSETQRNKGNFPGRFSGRQFSNSRSEMNVSTLELGDSALYLCASSLLAGGTSGNEQFFGPGTRLTVL.

This chain joins TRBV12-5 and TRBJ1-2, with D perhaps TRBD1 (6 bases). This CDR3 is 14 amino acids long. Per the germline V gene, CDR1 is LGHNT and CDR2 is FRNRAP. Trimming took 4 bases from V and 4 from J, leaving 13 bases between them. This CDR3 is CASGSGGLSYGYTF. The CDR3 DNA is TGTGCTAGTGGTTCCGGGGGGCTGAGCTATGGCTACACCTTC.

The sample holds one count of this clone. The chain links TRBV5-8 to TRBJ2-7; D gene unclear. The V gene's germline CDR1 is SGHTS and CDR2 YDEGEE. V lost 4 bases and J lost 0, with 11 bases in between. The length of the CDR3 is 14 residues. CDR3 sequence: CASSVDRSSYEQYF. CDR3 bases: TGTGCCAGCAGCGTAGACCGGAGCTCCTACGAGCAGTACTTC.

The chain combines TRBV6-1 with TRBJ2-3; D not resolved. Germline V lookup: CDR1 MNHNS, CDR2 SASEGT. The V end lost 7 bases, the J end lost 4 bases, and 15 bases lay between the germline ends. This CDR3 has 14 amino acids. CDR3 in amino acids: CASNPAWESDTQYF. CDR3 in DNA: TGTGCCAGCAATCCCGCGTGGGAATCAGATACGCAGTATTTT.

This clone was detected once. The V and J genes are TRBV7-9 and TRBJ2-3; D possibly corresponds to TRBD2 (6 bases). CDR3 length equals 14 residues. In germline, CDR1 is SEHNR, CDR2 FQNEAQ (reference sequence). V lost 4 bases, J lost 2 bases, and 10 bases lay in between. The CDR3 sequence is CASSSSSVTDTQYF. Here the CDR3 DNA reads TGTGCCAGCAGCTCCTCTAGCGTCACAGATACGCAGTATTTT.

The chain links TRBV6-1 to TRBJ1-1; no firm D call. Germline V lookup: CDR1 MNHNS, CDR2 SASEGT. V lost 3 bases and J 1 base, leaving 9 bases between the germline ends. This CDR3 comprises 14 residues. For the CDR3, the DNA is TGTGCCAGCAGTGAGGTGGCGCAGAACACTGAAGCTTTCTTT. Its translation is CASSEVAQNTEAFF.

This clone was seen only a few times. V gene TRBV18 combines with J gene TRBJ2-7, with 8 bases matching TRBD1. V shed 3 bases and J 4 bases; nucleotides not matched to a gene: 5. This CDR3 comprises 14 residues. Germline CDR1 and CDR2: KGHSH and LQKENI. CDR3: CASSPVGQGYEQYF. As DNA, the CDR3 is TGTGCCAGCTCACCCGTAGGACAGGGTTACGAGCAGTACTTC.

The rearrangement links TRBV15 to TRBJ1-2; the D gene is possibly TRBD1 (6 bases). Trimming stripped 0 bases from V and 3 bases from J, with 8 bases between. The CDR3 runs to 14 residues. Germline V gene data show CDR1 as LNHNV and CDR2 as YYDKDF (reference sequence). As DNA, the CDR3 is TGTGCCACCAGCAGAGATCGGGGGCACTATGGCTACACCTTC. Encoded protein: CATSRDRGHYGYTF.

This clone was observed a handful of times. The chain couples TRBV30 to TRBJ1-5, with D maybe TRBD1 (5 bases). Per the germline V gene, CDR1 is GTSNPN and CDR2 is SVGIG (reference sequence). Trimming took off 1 base at V and 1 base at J, with 11 bases between the two ends. There are 15 residues in the CDR3. The DNA for the CDR3 is TGTGCCTGGAGTGGTCGCGGGGCAAGCAATCAGCCCCAGCATTTT. Protein: CAWSGRGASNQPQHF.

The rearrangement links TRBV2 to TRBJ2-7, with 7 bases matching TRBD1. The CDR3 consists of 13 residues. J gave up 1 base and V 8 bases, and 5 bases lay outside the gene matches. CDR1 and CDR2 (germline): SNHLY, FYNNEI. CDR3 coding DNA: TGTGCCAGCTCAAGGGGGCTTTCCTACGAGCAGTACTTC. It specifies CASSRGLSYEQYF.

This clone was recorded once. This chain joins TRBV10-3 and TRBJ1-6; D is perhaps TRBD1 (6 bases). This CDR3 has 12 residues. The germline V and J ends were trimmed by 6 bases and 7 bases, with 7 bases remaining between them. Germline V gene sequence: CDR1 ENHRY, CDR2 SYGVKD. The CDR3 DNA follows: TGTGCCATCAGGGGGGGCAATTCACCCCTCCACTTT. This encodes CAIRGGNSPLHF.

This clone was picked up a small number of times. The chain is built from TRBV30 and TRBJ2-3, with 8 bases identical to TRBD2. The V and J ends lost 5 bases and 6 bases, in that order; junction bases with no gene match: 13. The CDR3 covers 15 residues. In germline, CDR1 is GTSNPN, CDR2 SVGIG (reference sequence). CDR3 sequence reads: CAWAGSAGGTDTQYF. In DNA, the CDR3 is TGTGCCTGGGCGGGTTCTGCGGGAGGAACCGATACGCAGTATTTT.

The J gene is TRBJ2-1, the V gene TRBV5-5; 7 bases agree with TRBD2. The V and J ends lost 4 bases and 8 bases, in that order; junction bases with no gene match: 12. There are 15 residues in the CDR3. From germline, CDR1 is SGHKS and CDR2 YYEKEE (reference sequence). This CDR3 reads CASSLTSRWIDEQFF. The CDR3 nucleotides are TGTGCCAGCAGCCTGACTAGCCGGTGGATTGATGAGCAGTTCTTC.

This sequence joins TRBV25-1 and TRBJ1-2; D unresolved. Trimming pared 4 bases from V and 7 bases from J, leaving 13 bases between. CDR3 length: 13 residues. Germline CDR1 MGHDK, CDR2 SYGVNS. The CDR3 coding sequence is TGTGCCAGCAGTGTTGGCGGGTTTGGTGGCTACACCTTC. Translating gives CASSVGGFGGYTF.

The chain has TRBV5-8 and TRBJ2-7; 7 bases match TRBD1. Germline trimming cut 3 bases from V and 7 bases from J; bases unmatched to any gene: 13. CDR1 and CDR2 (germline): SGHTS, YDEGEE. The CDR3 length is 15 residues. CDR3 in DNA: TGTGCCAGCAGCTCGGGACAGACCTTTAAGTGGGAGCAGTACTTC. This codes for CASSSGQTFKWEQYF.

The genes are TRBV18 and TRBJ2-7; D remains ambiguous. CDR3 length: 14 residues. Germline V gene data show CDR1 as KGHSH and CDR2 as LQKENI. Trimming stripped 0 bases from V and 3 bases from J, with 9 bases between. The CDR3: CASSPPYLSYEQYF. In nucleotides, the CDR3 is TGTGCCAGCTCACCACCGTACCTCAGCTACGAGCAGTACTTC. The full variable domain, in which reference TRBV18 and TRBJ2-7 provide the parts outside the CDR3, is NAGVMQNPRHLVRRRGQEARLRCSPMKGHSHVYWYRQLPEEGLKFMVYLQKENIIDESGMPKERFSAEFPKEGPSILRIQQVVRGDSAAYFCASSPPYLSYEQYFGPGTRLTVT.

CDR3 residues: CASGRTGANTGELFF. CDR3 sequence (DNA): TGTGCCAGCGGGCGGACAGGGGCGAACACCGGGGAGCTGTTTTTT. The V call is TRBV11-2, the J call TRBJ2-2; TRBD1 aligns across 9 bases. The CDR3 consists of 15 residues. With V trimmed by 8 bases and J by 0 bases, 4 bases remained unmatched. CDR1 and CDR2 (germline): SGHAT, FQNNGV.

The rearrangement uses TRBV2 and TRBJ2-2, with no clear D. Per germline, CDR1 SNHLY and CDR2 FYNNEI. The CDR3 runs to 13 residues. Deletions cut 3 bases from V and 4 bases from J, with 6 bases between. In DNA, the CDR3 is TGTGCCAGCAGTGACCTGGGCACCGGGGAGCTGTTTTTT. This translates into CASSDLGTGELFF.

The rearrangement links TRBV6-5 to TRBJ1-2, with D possibly being TRBD1 (5 bases). Germline V gene data show CDR1 as MNHEY and CDR2 as SVGAGI. This CDR3 region has 15 residues. V lost 2 bases to trimming and J lost 6 bases, with 16 bases between them. The CDR3 is CASSYVELDRDGYTF. The CDR3 bases are TGTGCCAGCAGTTACGTGGAATTAGACAGAGATGGCTACACCTTC.

The chain carries TRBV7-2 and TRBJ2-5; TRBD2 agrees at 7 bases. CDR1 and CDR2 from the germline V gene are SGHTA and FQGNSA. CDR3 length: 15 residues. Germline trimming cut 6 bases from V and 1 base from J; bases unmatched to any gene: 8. CDR3 nucleotides: TGTGCCAGCAGAAAAGGCCCGGGAGGCCAAGAGACCCAGTACTTC. This sequence encodes CASRKGPGGQETQYF.

This clone showed up just once. The gene calls are TRBV5-4 and TRBJ2-6; 9 positions agree with TRBD1. Germline V gene sequence: CDR1 SGHNT, CDR2 YYREEE (reference sequence). The ends lost 4 bases at V and 0 bases at J; junction bases unmatched: 8. The CDR3 spans 18 residues. The CDR3 nucleotides are TGTGCCAGCAGCCCTAAACCGGGACAGGGCTCTGGGGCCAACGTCCTGACTTTC. Translating it yields CASSPKPGQGSGANVLTF.

V gene TRBV5-1 combines with J gene TRBJ2-7; 12 bases are shared with TRBD1. V lost 4 bases to trimming and J lost 3 bases; unmatched junction nucleotides: 8. The germline V gene has CDR1 SGHRS and CDR2 YFSETQ. This CDR3 comprises 16 residues. The CDR3 reads CASSNRDRGRFYEQYF. In DNA form, the CDR3 reads TGCGCCAGCAGCAACCGGGACAGGGGGCGCTTCTACGAGCAGTACTTC.

The chain carries TRBV5-4 and TRBJ2-1; TRBD2 matches at 15 bases. V shed 4 bases and J 6 bases; nucleotides not matched to a gene: 8. The germline V gene has CDR1 SGHNT and CDR2 YYREEE (reference sequence). The CDR3 sequence is 17 residues long. The CDR3 nucleotides read TGTGCCAGCAGCCCTGGACTAGCGGGAGGGCCCGGCAATGAGCAGTTCTTC. Its protein product is CASSPGLAGGPGNEQFF.

The chain combines TRBV11-2 with TRBJ2-1; perhaps D is TRBD1 or TRBD2 (5 bases each). This CDR3 is built from 15 residues. Germline V gene lookup returns CDR1 SGHAT and CDR2 FQNNGV. The V end lost 5 bases, the J end lost 9 bases, and 20 bases lay between the germline ends. CDR3 sequence (DNA): TGTGCCAGCAGCCCCCCCGGGACGTTCCTTTCTGAGCAGTTCTTC. Translated: CASSPPGTFLSEQFF.

The table lists this clone with a count of one. The chain links TRBV6-5 to TRBJ1-1; D not certain. This CDR3 is built from 13 residues. V lost 6 bases and J 2 bases, leaving 10 bases between the germline ends. Looked up from germline, CDR1 is MNHEY and CDR2 is SVGAGI. Here the CDR3 DNA reads TGTGCCAGCAGACGCCTCGGAAACACTGAAGCTTTCTTT. Amino acids: CASRRLGNTEAFF.

The CDR3, as DNA: TGTGCCAGCAGCTTACGACTAGCGCAAACCTACAATGAGCAGTTCTTC. Protein sequence: CASSLRLAQTYNEQFF. This chain uses TRBV5-6 with TRBJ2-1; 8 bases are a match to TRBD2. Germline values: CDR1 SGHDT, CDR2 YYEEEE. The V segment lost 2 bases and the J segment 2 bases; nucleotides outside the gene matches: 6. The CDR3 is made up of 16 amino acids.